The 12 T cell receptor beta chains presented below share a single source sample, sequenced in a study of T cell changes during pregnancy in multiple sclerosis. Here immunoSEQ multiplex PCR was the method, and the copy in TCRdb shows in-frame clones only, minus some. The top ten clones hold 0.58% of a sample with about 51,000 clones, roughly 94% of them seen once. Sequencing used CD4+ T cells from peripheral blood mononuclear cells, obtained in the second trimester of pregnancy. Receptors originate from a female donor with multiple sclerosis, enrolled in a pregnancy study.

This clone turned up a few times. V is TRBV6-5 and J is TRBJ1-2, with TRBD1 identical over 7 bases. The CDR3 length is 14 residues. Per the germline V gene, CDR1 is MNHEY and CDR2 is SVGAGI. The V gene end was trimmed by 5 bases and the J gene end by 5 bases; junction bases not matched to a gene: 8. CDR3 amino acids: CASSNIGTVYGYTF. The CDR3, as DNA: TGTGCCAGCAGTAACATTGGGACAGTATATGGCTACACCTTC.

This rearrangement joins TRBV7-3 to TRBJ2-7, with a possible D match to TRBD2 (5 bases). The CDR3 is 13 residues long. Trimming shortened V by 5 bases and J by 5 bases, and 13 bases separated the two germline ends. Germline CDR1 is SGHTA and CDR2 is FQGTGA. This chain's CDR3 is CASSPAGKNEQYF. In nucleotides, the CDR3 is TGTGCCAGCAGCCCCGCGGGCAAAAACGAGCAGTACTTC.

J is TRBJ1-5 and V is TRBV7-6, with D perhaps TRBD1 (6 bases). The CDR3 is made up of 14 amino acids. CDR1 and CDR2 from the germline V gene are SGHVS and FNYEAQ. Trimming stripped 6 bases from V and 3 bases from J, with 12 bases between. The CDR3 region has the DNA TGTGCCAGCAGTAGCAGGGGCGCCAATCAGCCCCAGCATTTT. Encoded protein: CASSSRGANQPQHF.

J is TRBJ1-2 and V is TRBV4-2; 10 nucleotides match TRBD1. The CDR3 length is 14 residues. In germline, CDR1 is LGHNA, CDR2 YNFKEQ. V lost 4 bases to trimming and J lost 7 bases; unmatched junction nucleotides: 6. In DNA, the CDR3 is TGTGCCAGCAGCCCGGACAGGGGGGGAGGTGGCTACACCTTC. As protein: CASSPDRGGGGYTF.

The chain links TRBV4-3 to TRBJ1-2; TRBD1 agrees at 7 bases. Losses at the gene ends were 0 bases for V and 3 bases for J; bases not matched to a gene: 4. This CDR3 region has 15 residues. The germline V gene has CDR1 LGHNA and CDR2 YSLEER. The DNA for the CDR3 is TGCGCCAGCAGCCAAGAGGAGGGGGCTTACTATGGCTACACCTTC. Residues: CASSQEEGAYYGYTF.

The gene calls are TRBV7-8 and TRBJ1-2, with a weak D call TRBD1 (6 bases). Germline V gene lookup returns CDR1 SGHVS and CDR2 FQNEAQ. The CDR3 contains 15 residues. The V end lost 0 bases, the J end lost 2 bases, and 10 bases lay between the germline ends. DNA for the CDR3: TGTGCCAGCAGCTTAGCGTCAGGGGAGAACTATGGCTACACCTTC. Its protein is CASSLASGENYGYTF.

CDR3 in DNA: TGTGCCAGCAGCCAAGATCGCCGTCCCGGGACAGGGCAAGAGACCCAGTACTTC. Translated, it gives CASSQDRRPGTGQETQYF. The chain is built from TRBV4-2 and TRBJ2-5; 9 nucleotides align to TRBD1. Germline V gene lookup returns CDR1 LGHNA and CDR2 YNFKEQ. The CDR3 runs 18 residues. Trimming at V came to 0 bases and at J to 2 bases, leaving 10 bases not matched to a gene.

The chain joins TRBV2 to TRBJ2-7; D call uncertain. CDR1 is SNHLY and CDR2 is FYNNEI in the germline V gene. V was trimmed by 6 bases and J by 1 base, leaving 4 bases between them. The CDR3 runs to 11 residues. CDR3 residues: CASRESYEQYF. The CDR3 coding sequence is TGTGCCAGCAGGGAGTCCTACGAGCAGTACTTC.

V and J are TRBV6-1 and TRBJ1-1; 8 bases fit TRBD1. The V segment lost 0 bases and the J segment 5 bases; nucleotides outside the gene matches: 8. The length of the CDR3 is 16 residues. In germline, CDR1 is MNHNS, CDR2 SASEGT. The CDR3 loop reads CASSEASGGRGTEAFF. DNA of the CDR3: TGTGCCAGCAGTGAAGCCTCAGGGGGCCGGGGGACTGAAGCTTTCTTT.

The chain carries TRBV6-5 and TRBJ1-1; no definite D call. The CDR3 contains 13 residues. V was pared by 6 bases and J by 1 base, with 9 bases between. Germline V gives CDR1 MNHEY, CDR2 SVGAGI. The CDR3 DNA follows: TGTGCCAGCAGGACAACAGCGAACACTGAAGCTTTCTTT. Translated: CASRTTANTEAFF.

The chain joins TRBV5-1 to TRBJ2-6; maybe TRBD1 (7 bases). The V gene's germline CDR1 is SGHRS and CDR2 YFSETQ. The CDR3 has 18 amino acids. Trimming took 3 bases from V and 2 from J, leaving 18 bases between them. For the CDR3, the DNA is TGCGCCAGCAGCTCATTGGGGCAGGGGGGAGCTGGGGCCAACGTCCTGACTTTC. Amino acid sequence: CASSSLGQGGAGANVLTF.

This clone was found a few times. CDR3 region: CASSYSAGTYEQYF. The CDR3 DNA follows: TGTGCCAGCAGTTACTCAGCCGGGACCTACGAGCAGTACTTC. This sequence joins TRBV6-5 and TRBJ2-7; TRBD2 might be the D (5 bases). V lost 0 bases and J 2 bases, leaving 8 bases between the germline ends. The CDR3 totals 14 residues. Germline CDR1 reads MNHEY; CDR2 reads SVGAGI.